The 14 T cell receptor beta chains presented below share a single source sample, sequenced in a study of cytomegalovirus exposure and HLA in healthy donors (dated by TCRdb to about 2017). Libraries were made using the immunoSEQ multiplex PCR assay. A mixture of 60 forward primers for TCR Vbeta segments and 13 reverse primers for TCR Jbeta segments was used in the multiplex PCR. Held by TCRdb, this immuneACCESS table contains in-frame sequences only and omits some clones. Under half of the omission traces to an unresolved V gene where checked; the cause of the rest is unknown. This sample gives 140,000 to 150,000 clones in total; over 80% of them show up just once. Around 3.2% of the sample lies in the top ten. Sequencing was carried out using PBMCs. The source is a male donor in good health and CMV-seronegative.

CDR3 residues: CASSVGLAGHNEQFF. The CDR3 coding sequence is TGTGCCAGCAGCGTCGGACTAGCGGGTCACAATGAGCAGTTCTTC. The V gene is TRBV9, the J gene TRBJ2-1, with 11 nucleotides matching TRBD2. The junction had 3 bases not matched to a gene; V was cut back by 2 bases and J by 5 bases. The germline V gene has CDR1 SGDLS and CDR2 YYNGEE. The CDR3 totals 15 residues.

This clone was detected a few times. The chain is built from TRBV15 and TRBJ2-1, with TRBD2 identical over 12 bases. The CDR3 is made up of 15 amino acids. V dropped 5 bases and J dropped 4; count of bases not matched to a gene: 3. Germline CDR1 is LNHNV and CDR2 is YYDKDF (reference sequence). The CDR3 sequence is CATSRTSGAYNEQFF. DNA for the CDR3: TGTGCCACCAGCCGGACTAGCGGGGCGTACAATGAGCAGTTCTTC.

Remarks on this clone: At one end the junction does not follow the germline gene, possibly because of a read error. The chain couples TRBV7-7 to TRBJ2-5, with a possible D match to TRBD1 (5 bases). Per germline, CDR1 SSHAT and CDR2 FNYEAQ (reference sequence). The CDR3 consists of 14 residues. CDR3 loop: CASSFDRAQETQYF. CDR3 in DNA: TGTGCTAGCAGTTTCGACAGAGCGCAAGAGACCCAGTACTTC.

V is TRBV7-2 and J is TRBJ2-7; weak D call: TRBD2 (5 bases). V was trimmed by 2 bases and J by 5 bases, leaving 10 bases between them. CDR3 length: 13 amino acids. The germline CDR1 and CDR2 sequences are SGHTA and FQGNSA. This CDR3 reads CASSLSGTNEQYF. The CDR3 coding sequence is TGTGCCAGCAGCTTATCGGGAACCAACGAGCAGTACTTC.

The genes are TRBV6-1 and TRBJ2-1; 9 bases align to TRBD1. V was pared by 8 bases and J by 6 bases, with 11 bases of the junction left unmatched. Germline CDR1 reads MNHNS; CDR2 reads SASEGT. CDR3 length: 15 amino acids. For the CDR3, the DNA is TGTGCCAGCGCCCCCGGGACAGGGTCAACCAATGAGCAGTTCTTC. Translated, it gives CASAPGTGSTNEQFF.

The chain couples TRBV6-5 to TRBJ1-1, with 7 bases aligning to TRBD1. Germline V gene lookup returns CDR1 MNHEY and CDR2 SVGAGI. The CDR3 length is 13 residues. J lost 5 bases, V lost 6 bases, and 6 bases had no gene match. The CDR3 sequence is CASRLGGETEAFF. The DNA of the CDR3 is TGTGCCAGCAGACTAGGGGGCGAAACTGAAGCTTTCTTT.

V and J are TRBV9 and TRBJ2-1; 13 bases are shared with TRBD2. CDR1 and CDR2 from the germline V gene are SGDLS and YYNGEE. V lost 4 bases to trimming and J lost 10 bases; unmatched junction nucleotides: 8. This CDR3 has 15 residues. CDR3 residues: CASSPTSGGAWEQFF. Written as DNA, the CDR3 is TGTGCCAGCAGCCCCACTAGCGGGGGGGCGTGGGAGCAGTTCTTC. Full variable domain (missing parts from reference TRBV9 and TRBJ2-1): DSGVTQTPKHLITATGQRVTLRCSPRSGDLSVYWYQQSLDQGLQFLIQYYNGEERAKGNILERFSAQQFPDLHSELNLSSLELGDSALYFCASSPTSGGAWEQFFGPGTRLTVL.

The V gene is TRBV5-1, the J gene TRBJ1-2; no reliable D call. V was clipped by 4 bases and J by 0 bases, with 4 bases between them. Germline CDR1 is SGHRS and CDR2 is YFSETQ. The CDR3 has 12 amino acids. CDR3 region: CASSPSNYGYTF. CDR3 nucleotide sequence: TGCGCCAGCAGCCCATCTAACTATGGCTACACCTTC.

This clone has just a few counts. The J gene is TRBJ1-2, the V gene TRBV25-1; 8 nucleotides line up with TRBD1. This CDR3 contains 17 residues. The trim removed 3 bases at V and 0 bases at J, leaving 9 bases unmatched. Germline V gives CDR1 MGHDK, CDR2 SYGVNS. CDR3 nucleotide sequence: TGTGCCAGCAGTGACGACAGGGGCAAGAAGACTAACTATGGCTACACCTTC. This gives the protein CASSDDRGKKTNYGYTF.

V gene TRBV19 combines with J gene TRBJ2-7; 7 bases are a match to TRBD1. V lost 3 bases to trimming and J lost 2 bases; unmatched junction nucleotides: 4. This CDR3 is built from 14 residues. CDR1 and CDR2 (germline): LNHDA, SQIVND (reference sequence). CDR3 bases: TGTGCCAGTAGTATGGACAGGAGGCCCTACGAGCAGTACTTC. Encoded protein: CASSMDRRPYEQYF.

The chain links TRBV6-5 to TRBJ1-6; maybe TRBD1 (6 bases). Germline CDR1 and CDR2: MNHEY and SVGAGI. The CDR3 is 14 amino acids. The V end was cut by 7 bases, the J end by 4 bases, with 11 bases between. CDR3 sequence (DNA): TGTGCCAGCAACCAACAGGGTTATAATTCACCCCTCCACTTT. It translates to CASNQQGYNSPLHF.

The CDR3 spells CASSQGARAGIFGGNQPQHF. The CDR3 DNA reads as TGTGCCAGTAGCCAAGGGGCCAGGGCAGGGATTTTTGGCGGCAATCAGCCCCAGCATTTT. The gene calls are TRBV19 and TRBJ1-5; perhaps TRBD1 as D (5 bases). CDR3 length: 20 residues. V was cut by 6 bases and J by 2 bases, with 29 bases left in between. Germline CDR1 reads LNHDA; CDR2 reads SQIVND (reference sequence).

V is TRBV19 and J is TRBJ2-7; 7 nucleotides match TRBD2. Germline CDR1 reads LNHDA; CDR2 reads SQIVND (reference sequence). The CDR3 consists of 14 residues. With 5 bases clipped from V and 7 bases from J, the junction kept 11 bases outside the gene matches. CDR3 bases: TGTGCCAGTAGTGGGGCTAGCGGAAGAGTTGAGCAGTACTTC. Translation: CASSGASGRVEQYF.

This clone came up once. This sequence joins TRBV18 and TRBJ2-3, with D maybe TRBD2 (6 bases). The germline V gene encodes CDR1 KGHSH and CDR2 LQKENI. The ends were cut back, 6 bases at V and 0 bases at J, with 13 bases in the middle. The CDR3 is 15 amino acids. The CDR3 here is CASSPGTASTDTQYF. The DNA for the CDR3 is TGTGCCAGCTCCCCGGGGACTGCGAGCACAGATACGCAGTATTTT. The complete variable domain, with remaining parts taken from reference TRBV18 and TRBJ2-3, reads NAGVMQNPRHLVRRRGQEARLRCSPMKGHSHVYWYRQLPEEGLKFMVYLQKENIIDESGMPKERFSAEFPKEGPSILRIQQVVRGDSAAYFCASSPGTASTDTQYFGPGTRLTVL.